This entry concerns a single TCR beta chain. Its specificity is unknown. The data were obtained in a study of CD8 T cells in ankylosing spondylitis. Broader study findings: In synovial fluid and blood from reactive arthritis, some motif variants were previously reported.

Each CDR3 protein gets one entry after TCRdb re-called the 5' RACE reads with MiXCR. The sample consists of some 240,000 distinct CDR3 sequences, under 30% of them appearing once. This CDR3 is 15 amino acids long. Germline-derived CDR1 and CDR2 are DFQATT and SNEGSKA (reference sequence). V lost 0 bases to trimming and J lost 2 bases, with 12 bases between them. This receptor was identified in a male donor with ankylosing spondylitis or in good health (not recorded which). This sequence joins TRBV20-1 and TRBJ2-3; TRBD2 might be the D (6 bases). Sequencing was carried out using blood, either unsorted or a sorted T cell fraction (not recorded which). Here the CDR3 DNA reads TGCAGTGCTAGAGATGGGCGGGGATTCACAGATACGCAGTATTTT. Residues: CSARDGRGFTDTQYF.